One TCR beta chain is described in this entry. Its specificity is not known. The sample comes from a study of OX40 agonist ivuxolimab in advanced cancers. Notes on the study in general: Normalized T-cell clonal expansion was also low in some nonresponders. Antigen specificity was not determined for the expanded peripheral T cells. Dosing at 0.1 to 3.0 mg/kg was accompanied by clonal expansion of CD4+ and CD8+ blood T cells by week 6.

Cycle 7 day 1, cycle 4 day 1, and baseline were the timepoints at which blood was sampled. Repertoires were generated with immunoSEQ multiplex PCR, while TCRdb's copy carries only in-frame clones and drops some. The sample shows over 55,000 clones, around 87% of them seen only once. CDR1 and CDR2 from the germline V gene are SEHNR and FQNEAQ (reference sequence). This CDR3 is built from 13 residues. Trimming removed 8 bases from V and 3 bases from J, with 10 bases in between. The chain has TRBV7-9 and TRBJ1-4; weak D call: TRBD1 (5 bases). The sequence derives from an adult with an advanced solid tumor such as melanoma, head and neck, liver or kidney cancer. Source: CD4+ or CD8+ T cells sorted from blood, taken in a trial of the OX40 agonist ivuxolimab. CDR3 region: CASGGMSNEKLFF. CDR3 DNA sequence: TGTGCCAGCGGGGGGATGTCTAATGAAAAACTGTTTTTT.